Following are 5 T cell receptor beta chains from one sample sequenced in a study of T cells in Graves' hyperthyroidism and ophthalmopathy. What was amplified from RNA transcripts were TCR beta CDR3 regions. The HTBI primer set was used in a first-round RT-PCR of the TCR CDR3. One entry per CDR3 protein, called by TCRdb with MiXCR from the multiplex PCR reads. The sample has 250,000 to 300,000 distinct CDR3 sequences, around 15% seen once. Source material: blood. Receptors originate from a woman aged 60-75 years with Graves' ophthalmopathy.

The sample holds a few counts of this clonotype. The rearrangement links TRBV7-9 to TRBJ2-1; D gene ambiguous. Looked up from germline, CDR1 is SEHNR and CDR2 is FQNEAQ (reference sequence). The CDR3 is 16 residues long. Between the trimmed V and J ends, which lost 1 base and 6 bases, there was a span of 16 bases. This chain's CDR3 is CASSLVPWAQGNEQFF. Written as DNA, the CDR3 is TGTGCCAGCAGCTTAGTGCCCTGGGCCCAAGGCAATGAGCAGTTCTTC.

This clonotype was counted between two and nine times. The V and J genes are TRBV7-9 and TRBJ1-2, with D uncertain. CDR1 is SEHNR and CDR2 is FQNEAQ in the germline V gene (reference sequence). Trimming shortened V by 1 base and J by 3 bases, and 12 bases separated the two germline ends. The CDR3 consists of 15 residues. CDR3 DNA sequence: TGTGCCAGCAGCTTAGACGCCAGTGCCTACTATGGCTACACCTTC. As protein: CASSLDASAYYGYTF. Based on the CDR3 plus reference TRBV7-9 and TRBJ1-2, the full variable domain is DTGVSQNPRHKITKRGQNVTFRCDPISEHNRLYWYRQTLGQGPEFLTYFQNEAQLEKSRLLSDRFSAERPKGSFSTLEIQRTEQGDSAMYLCASSLDASAYYGYTFGSGTRLTVV.

The V call is TRBV9, the J call TRBJ2-3, with TRBD2 identical over 9 bases. The germline V gene encodes CDR1 SGDLS and CDR2 YYNGEE. Trimming at V came to 0 bases and at J to 1 base, leaving 3 bases not matched to a gene. The CDR3 contains 16 residues. The CDR3 reads CASSVVAGEGTDTQYF. In nucleotides, the CDR3 is TGTGCCAGCAGCGTAGTAGCGGGAGAGGGCACAGATACGCAGTATTTT.

This chain links TRBV20-1 with TRBJ1-3, with D possibly matching TRBD1 (5 bases). Between the trimmed V and J ends, which lost 0 bases and 3 bases, there was a span of 12 bases. The CDR3 has 15 residues. Germline CDR1 and CDR2: DFQATT and SNEGSKA (reference sequence). The CDR3, as DNA: TGCAGTGCTAGAGAAGTGCAGGGCGGTGGAAACACCATATATTTT. As protein: CSAREVQGGGNTIYF.

In its sample, this clonotype was seen many times. The genes are TRBV20-1 and TRBJ2-3; 9 positions match TRBD1. V lost 6 bases and J lost 4; bases outside the gene matches: 11. This CDR3 has 15 residues. Germline V CDR1 and CDR2: DFQATT, SNEGSKA (reference sequence). The DNA of the CDR3 is TGCAGTGCCCATCCGGGACAGGGTTTTTCAGATACGCAGTATTTT. Translation: CSAHPGQGFSDTQYF.